Below, 17 T cell receptor beta chains from the same sample are listed, as sequenced in a study of T cell responses to AZD1222 COVID-19 vaccine (dated by TCRdb to the early 2020s). The time point label, as the study defines it: baseline before first vaccination. Library method: the immunoSEQ multiplex PCR assay. TCRdb retrieved this table from immuneACCESS and kept in-frame rearrangements only. Not all clones are present; in checked studies, unresolved V genes account for under half, and no reason is known for the remainder. The sample contains roughly 100,000 clones, about 86% of them found a single time. The ten largest clones add up to approximately 5% of the sample. The input for sequencing was peripheral blood, taken on day 0 of AZD1222 vaccination. These receptors were collected from an adult in good health.

The chain carries TRBV7-3 and TRBJ2-6, with D possibly matching TRBD2 (6 bases). Per germline, CDR1 SGHTA and CDR2 FQGTGA. The CDR3 extends over 13 amino acids. V dropped 6 bases and J dropped 9 bases, with 12 bases sitting between them. Written as DNA, the CDR3 is TGTGCCAGCAGGGGAGGAGGAGTCAACGTCCTGACTTTC. Translation gives CASRGGGVNVLTF.

This chain uses TRBV28 with TRBJ1-5; no firm D call. V lost 6 bases and J 7 bases, leaving 13 bases between the germline ends. CDR3 length: 13 residues. The germline gives CDR1 MDHEN, CDR2 SYDVKM. CDR3: CASSGRSRQPQHF. The CDR3 nucleotides read TGTGCCAGCAGCGGGCGGAGCAGGCAGCCCCAGCATTTT.

V and J are TRBV28 and TRBJ1-1; a weak D match, TRBD1 (5 bases). CDR1 MDHEN and CDR2 SYDVKM come from the germline V gene. The CDR3 totals 15 residues. V shed 5 bases and J shed 4 bases, with 17 bases lying between them. The CDR3 DNA sequence: TGTGCCAGCAGTCGACGCAGGGATTTGCGCACTGAAGCTTTCTTT. It encodes CASSRRRDLRTEAFF.

The genes are TRBV14 and TRBJ2-1; 9 positions agree with TRBD1. Trimming cost V 4 bases and J 7 bases; bases outside gene matches: 14. This CDR3 spans 17 amino acids. The germline gives CDR1 SGHDN, CDR2 FVKESK. The CDR3 nucleotides read TGTGCCAGCAGCCGGGGAACTCGACAGGGGGTTGTGAATGAGCAGTTCTTC. The encoded protein is CASSRGTRQGVVNEQFF.

V and J are TRBV9 and TRBJ1-1, with TRBD1 matching over 8 bases. The CDR3 runs 16 residues. V shed 1 base and J 1 base; nucleotides not matched to a gene: 6. Germline values: CDR1 SGDLS, CDR2 YYNGEE. For the CDR3, the DNA is TGTGCCAGCAGCGTAACAGGGGGTTTGGGGAACACTGAAGCTTTCTTT. Its translation is CASSVTGGLGNTEAFF.

CDR3 bases: TGTGCCAGCAGCCTCGGGACAGGACCAAATGAAAAACTGTTTTTT. Residues: CASSLGTGPNEKLFF. The chain links TRBV9 to TRBJ1-4; 8 nucleotides align to TRBD1. In germline, CDR1 is SGDLS, CDR2 YYNGEE. V lost 4 bases to trimming and J lost 5 bases; unmatched junction nucleotides: 7. The CDR3 runs to 15 residues.

The V call is TRBV3-1 (or the pseudogene TRBV3-2), the J call TRBJ1-6; 7 nucleotides agree with TRBD1. V gave up 4 bases and J gave up 5 bases; unmatched junction bases: 8. Germline CDR1 and CDR2: LGHDT and YNNKEL (reference sequence). The CDR3 runs to 16 residues. The CDR3 reads CASSPKDRSHNSPLHF. The DNA of the CDR3 is TGTGCCAGCAGCCCTAAGGACAGGTCCCATAATTCACCCCTCCACTTT.

The rearrangement links TRBV7-3 to TRBJ2-2; 7 nucleotides agree with TRBD1. From germline, CDR1 is SGHTA and CDR2 FQGTGA. The CDR3 consists of 16 residues. V was pared by 1 base and J by 1 base, with 3 bases of the junction left unmatched. CDR3 sequence (DNA): TGTGCCAGCAGCTTAATGGGACAGCAGAACACCGGGGAGCTGTTTTTT. The encoded protein is CASSLMGQQNTGELFF.

Sample share makes this clone medium-sized. The chain joins TRBV29-1 to TRBJ2-4; 8 nucleotides agree with TRBD1. Germline V gene data show CDR1 as SQVTM and CDR2 as ANQGSEA. Unmatched junction bases numbered 6, after V lost 4 bases and J lost 1 base. The CDR3 covers 15 residues. CDR3 DNA sequence: TGCAGCGTTGGGTTGGACAGGGAGGCCAAAAACATTCAGTACTTC. As protein: CSVGLDREAKNIQYF.

A few counts support this clone. V gene TRBV7-2 combines with J gene TRBJ1-5; D remains ambiguous. Germline lookup yields CDR1 SGHTA and CDR2 FQGNSA. With 0 bases removed from V and 7 bases from J, the gap between germline ends came to 4 bases. The CDR3 loop spans 12 amino acids. CDR3 in DNA: TGTGCCAGCAGCTTAGCGCTCCAGCCCCAGCATTTT. Residues: CASSLALQPQHF.

This chain connects TRBV28 to TRBJ1-4, with D tentatively TRBD1 (5 bases). Trimming stripped 6 bases from V and 3 bases from J, with 14 bases between. Germline V gene sequence: CDR1 MDHEN, CDR2 SYDVKM. There are 15 residues in the CDR3. CDR3 amino acids: CASSSPGTSNEKLFF. In DNA form, the CDR3 reads TGTGCCAGCAGCTCCCCCGGGACCTCTAATGAAAAACTGTTTTTT.

The chain employs TRBV5-4 and TRBJ1-4, with 9 bases lining up with TRBD1. The CDR3 covers 17 residues. Germline V gives CDR1 SGHNT, CDR2 YYREEE (reference sequence). With V trimmed by 1 base and J by 2 bases, 6 bases remained unmatched. The CDR3 region is CASSLKTGGITNEKLFF. The CDR3 DNA reads as TGTGCCAGCAGCTTGAAGACAGGGGGAATCACTAATGAAAAACTGTTTTTT.

This clone was recorded only once. The chain uses TRBV4-2 and TRBJ1-2, with D possibly matching TRBD1 (5 bases). Trimming removed 1 base from V and 7 bases from J, with 19 bases in between. CDR1 is LGHNA, CDR2 YNFKEQ, per germline. The CDR3 is 16 amino acids. The CDR3 DNA reads TGTGCCAGCAGCCAAGGAACTGGGGTCAGGGTGGTTGGCTACACCTTC. This gives the protein CASSQGTGVRVVGYTF.

This clone was detected once. The chain joins TRBV4-3 to TRBJ2-7, with unresolved D. The CDR3 covers 14 residues. Germline loops: CDR1 LGHNA, CDR2 YSLEER. With 2 bases removed from V and 5 bases from J, the gap between germline ends came to 13 bases. As DNA, the CDR3 is TGCGCCAGCAGCCAAAGTCTGAGCTTCAACGAGCAGTACTTC. It encodes CASSQSLSFNEQYF.

The V and J genes are TRBV6-6 and TRBJ2-3; D might be TRBD2 (6 bases). Germline lookup yields CDR1 MNHNY and CDR2 SVGAGI (reference sequence). Between the trimmed V and J ends, which lost 7 bases and 3 bases, there was a span of 17 bases. The CDR3 is made up of 15 amino acids. Here the CDR3 reads CASNGPGLRTDTQYF. CDR3 bases: TGTGCCAGCAACGGTCCGGGACTCAGAACAGATACGCAGTATTTT.

The rearrangement links TRBV11-2 to TRBJ2-7; maybe TRBD1 (6 bases). Trimming removed 5 bases at V and 0 bases at J, with 14 bases between. In germline, CDR1 is SGHAT, CDR2 FQNNGV. CDR3 length equals 15 residues. The CDR3 here is CASSQDRISSYEQYF. The CDR3 DNA follows: TGTGCCAGCAGCCAAGACAGGATTAGCTCCTACGAGCAGTACTTC.

The V and J genes are TRBV5-5 and TRBJ1-1; D perhaps matches TRBD1 (5 bases). The V end was cut by 4 bases, the J end by 0 bases, with 13 bases between. This CDR3 is built from 15 residues. Germline CDR1 and CDR2: SGHKS and YYEKEE (reference sequence). CDR3: CASSPGGILNTEAFF. The CDR3 DNA follows: TGTGCCAGCAGCCCGGGGGGGATCCTGAACACTGAAGCTTTCTTT.